These 6 T cell receptor beta chains came from one sample sequenced in a study of PD-1 blockade in classical Hodgkin lymphoma. The method was immunoSEQ multiplex PCR; TCRdb's version includes in-frame clones alone and lacks a portion of them. The sample records around 25,000 clones, around 84% being singletons. As to time point: cycle 4 day 1 (C4D1), after 6 weeks of nivolumab. Every patient was affected by relapse after autologous stem cell transplantation, while exposure to brentuximab vedotin was not uniform. The sequencing used peripheral blood mononuclear cells (PBMCs), collected before the fourth cycle of nivolumab. The receptors were sampled from a human donor with classical Hodgkin lymphoma.

This rearrangement joins TRBV11-3 to TRBJ2-1, with D possibly being TRBD1 or TRBD2 (5 bases each). Germline lookup yields CDR1 SGHNT and CDR2 YENEEA. The CDR3 is 20 amino acids. V gave up 0 bases and J gave up 2 bases, with 23 bases separating them. The DNA for the CDR3 is TGTGCCAGCAGCTTAGAATCGGTGCAGGGACGTCGAGGCGCCTACAATGAGCAGTTCTTC. As protein: CASSLESVQGRRGAYNEQFF.

The rearrangement links TRBV4-2 to TRBJ1-2; a weak D match, TRBD1 (5 bases). Germline CDR1 LGHNA, CDR2 YNFKEQ. The CDR3 spans 14 residues. V was clipped by 0 bases and J by 4 bases, with 9 bases between them. The CDR3: CASSQEGPSYGYTF. The DNA of the CDR3 is TGTGCCAGCAGCCAAGAGGGGCCCAGCTATGGCTACACCTTC.

This chain links TRBV12-5 with TRBJ1-1, with TRBD1 identical over 7 bases. The CDR3 totals 13 residues. Germline V gene data show CDR1 as LGHNT and CDR2 as FRNRAP. Trimming took 9 bases from V and 1 from J; bases not matched to a gene: 5. As DNA, the CDR3 is TGTGCTAGCAATCCAGGGGGGAACACTGAAGCTTTCTTT. Its translation is CASNPGGNTEAFF.

The CDR3 nucleotides are TGTGCCAGCAGCTTCCCACTAGCGGGGTTTTACAATGAGCAGTTCTTC. Translating gives CASSFPLAGFYNEQFF. The chain recombines TRBV11-3 with TRBJ2-1, with TRBD2 matching 10 bases. Germline trimming cut 3 bases from V and 4 bases from J; bases unmatched to any gene: 6. Germline loops: CDR1 SGHNT, CDR2 YENEEA. The CDR3 covers 16 residues.

This chain connects TRBV5-1 to TRBJ1-2; TRBD1 is a possible D gene (5 bases). Germline lookup yields CDR1 SGHRS and CDR2 YFSETQ. Deletions cut 0 bases from V and 0 bases from J, with 6 bases between. The CDR3 is made up of 14 amino acids. In DNA form, the CDR3 reads TGCGCCAGCAGCTTGGGGGGGTCTAACTATGGCTACACCTTC. Its protein product is CASSLGGSNYGYTF.

The gene calls are TRBV6-5 and TRBJ1-2, with 7 bases matching TRBD1. There are 15 residues in the CDR3. Germline V gives CDR1 MNHEY, CDR2 SVGAGI. Trimming removed 5 bases from V and 6 bases from J; junction bases left unmatched: 12. The CDR3 nucleotides read TGTGCCAGCAGTAACCCATACCGACAGGGACATGGCTACACCTTC. As protein: CASSNPYRQGHGYTF.